Below, 28 T cell receptor beta chains from the same sample are listed, as sequenced in a study of T cells after yellow fever vaccination. TCRdb reprocessed the 5' RACE reads via MiXCR and lists one record per CDR3 protein. The table includes 150,000 to 200,000 distinct CDR3 sequences, approximately 9.9% detected once. The specimen was CD8+ T cells sorted from PBMCs, collected 45 days after the yellow fever booster vaccination. These TCRs come from a man younger than 35 who received the YFV17D yellow fever vaccine.

There are many counts of this clonotype. This chain connects TRBV28 to TRBJ2-7; possibly TRBD2 for D (5 bases). Trimming left V 4 bases short and J 3 bases short, with 13 bases between. This CDR3 is 14 amino acids long. Germline V gives CDR1 MDHEN, CDR2 SYDVKM. This CDR3 is CASSSTDSFYEQYV. The CDR3 DNA sequence: TGTGCCAGCAGTTCCACGGACTCATTCTACGAGCAGTACGTC.

This clonotype was recorded at least ten times. The rearrangement uses TRBV7-9 and TRBJ2-2; D ambiguous. Deletions cut 5 bases from V and 3 bases from J, with 13 bases between. Germline CDR1 is SEHNR and CDR2 is FQNEAQ (reference sequence). This CDR3 is 15 amino acids long. CDR3: CASSHLQTYTGELFF. The CDR3 bases are TGTGCCAGCAGCCATTTACAGACATACACCGGGGAGCTGTTTTTT.

This chain joins TRBV6-2 or TRBV6-3 and TRBJ2-5; 7 positions agree with TRBD2. This CDR3 is 13 amino acids long. CDR1 and CDR2 (germline): MNHEY, SVGEGT. With 4 bases clipped from V and 5 bases from J, the junction kept 4 bases outside the gene matches. The CDR3 loop reads CASSWEGEETQYF. In DNA, the CDR3 is TGTGCCAGCAGTTGGGAGGGAGAGGAGACCCAGTACTTC.

The CDR3 region has the DNA TGTGCCAGCAGTTTAGGGCAGGGATCCGAGCAGTACGTC. This sequence encodes CASSLGQGSEQYV. This chain links TRBV27 with TRBJ2-7, with D perhaps TRBD1 (5 bases). The V gene lost 2 bases and the J gene lost 6 bases, with 11 bases spanning the gap. CDR3 size: 13 residues. Germline V gene lookup returns CDR1 MNHEY and CDR2 SMNVEV (reference sequence).

The chain has TRBV27 and TRBJ2-2; D could derive from TRBD1 or TRBD2 (5 bases each). The CDR3 extends over 16 amino acids. The V end was cut by 3 bases, the J end by 4 bases, with 15 bases between. Germline CDR1 reads MNHEY; CDR2 reads SMNVEV (reference sequence). The CDR3 sequence is CASSFNSGSSTGELFF. CDR3 coding DNA: TGTGCCAGCAGTTTCAATTCAGGGAGTAGCACCGGGGAGCTGTTTTTT.

This chain links TRBV5-1 with TRBJ1-1; D possibly corresponds to TRBD1 (5 bases). V lost 0 bases to trimming and J lost 1 base, with 10 bases between them. Per the germline V gene, CDR1 is SGHRS and CDR2 is YFSETQ. This CDR3 is 15 amino acids long. In DNA form, the CDR3 reads TGCGCCAGCAGCTTGGTGGGGGGGAGGAACACTGAAGCTTTCTTT. Protein: CASSLVGGRNTEAFF.

This chain joins TRBV6-2 or TRBV6-3 and TRBJ2-5; 7 bases are shared with TRBD1. This CDR3 is 14 amino acids long. The V gene end was trimmed by 6 bases and the J gene end by 1 base; junction bases not matched to a gene: 5. The V gene's germline CDR1 is MNHEY and CDR2 SVGEGT. The DNA of the CDR3 is TGTGCCAGCAGCTGGACAGGCACCCAAGAGACCCAGTACTTC. Encoded protein: CASSWTGTQETQYF.

A word on this clonotype: The junction does not match germline at one end; this may be a read error. The V and J genes are TRBV6-4 and TRBJ2-3; D not certain. The CDR3 consists of 13 residues. In germline, CDR1 is MRHNA, CDR2 SNTAGT. In DNA form, the CDR3 reads TGTGCCAGCGCGTCCGGTAGCACAGATACGAAGTATTTT. Protein: CASASGSTDTKYF.

CDR3 region: CASQVSSNQPQHF. The CDR3 bases are TGTGCCAGCCAGGTGAGCAGCAATCAGCCCCAGCATTTT. The chain is built from TRBV6-5 and TRBJ1-5; D call uncertain. The CDR3 extends over 13 amino acids. V dropped 8 bases and J dropped 1 base, with 9 bases sitting between them. CDR1 and CDR2 from the germline V gene are MNHEY and SVGAGI.

This clonotype was seen more than once but under ten times. The chain employs TRBV11-2 and TRBJ2-7; D is ambiguous. Germline loops: CDR1 SGHAT, CDR2 FQNNGV. Trimming shortened V by 5 bases and J by 6 bases, and 11 bases separated the two germline ends. The CDR3 extends over 12 amino acids. The CDR3 DNA follows: TGTGCCAGCAGCCCCCTCCGCCCCGAGCAGTACGTC. Translating gives CASSPLRPEQYV.

The V gene is TRBV15, the J gene TRBJ2-5; the D gene could be TRBD1 or TRBD2 (6 bases each). The CDR3 sequence is 15 residues long. CDR1 is LNHNV and CDR2 is YYDKDF in the germline V gene (reference sequence). V shed 5 bases and J shed 1 base, with 14 bases lying between them. The CDR3 loop reads CATSRWGAIQETQYF. CDR3 coding DNA: TGTGCCACCAGCCGCTGGGGGGCCATCCAAGAGACCCAGTACTTC.

The chain links TRBV7-9 to TRBJ1-1; TRBD1 might be the D (5 bases). This CDR3 comprises 15 residues. V lost 0 bases and J 1 base, leaving 9 bases between the germline ends. Germline lookup yields CDR1 SEHNR and CDR2 FQNEAQ (reference sequence). The CDR3 sequence: CASSLAQGSNTEAFF. The CDR3 coding sequence is TGTGCCAGCAGCTTAGCGCAGGGATCGAACACTGAAGCTTTCTTT.

Remarks on this clonotype: The junction shows a germline mismatch at one end, possibly a read error. This chain uses TRBV11-2 with TRBJ2-3; D is perhaps TRBD1 or TRBD2 (6 bases each). Germline V CDR1 and CDR2: SGHAT, FQNNGV. The CDR3 is 16 amino acids. CDR3 in DNA: TGTGCCAGCAGCTTAGACCACCGGGGGCTCACAGATAGGCAGTATTTT. It encodes CASSLDHRGLTDRQYF. Full variable domain (rest looked up from reference TRBV11-2 and TRBJ2-3): EAGVAQSPRYKIIEKRQSVAFWCNPISGHATLYWYQQILGQGPKLLIQFQNNGVVDDSQLPKDRFSAERLKGVDSTLKIQPAKLEDSAVYLCASSLDHRGLTDRQYFGPGTRLTVL.

This clonotype was counted only a few times. The genes are TRBV6-2 or TRBV6-3 and TRBJ2-4; TRBD2 aligns across 8 bases. The CDR3 loop spans 17 amino acids. The junction had 6 bases not matched to a gene; V was cut back by 2 bases and J by 0 bases. Germline V gives CDR1 MNHEY, CDR2 SVGEGT. In nucleotides, the CDR3 is TGTGCCAGCAGTTACCAGGCCGGGGGGGTAGCCAAAAACATTCAGTACTTC. It yields the protein CASSYQAGGVAKNIQYF.

This clonotype was counted a few times. The gene calls are TRBV7-9 and TRBJ2-3, with 9 bases matching TRBD2. This CDR3 region has 19 residues. The J segment lost 0 bases and the V segment lost 4 bases, leaving 14 bases of the junction unmatched. Germline CDR1 is SEHNR and CDR2 is FQNEAQ (reference sequence). DNA for the CDR3: TGTGCCAGCAGCTCGGGTGAGGTCAAGCGGGGGGCGAGCACAGATACGCAGTATTTT. Its protein product is CASSSGEVKRGASTDTQYF.

There are a few counts of this clonotype. V is TRBV7-2 and J is TRBJ1-2; 9 bases agree with TRBD1. Germline CDR1 SGHTA, CDR2 FQGNSA. The CDR3 loop spans 16 amino acids. Unmatched junction bases numbered 10, after V lost 4 bases and J lost 4 bases. CDR3 coding DNA: TGTGCCAGCAGCTCCCCCCGGGACAGGGAAGTCTATGGCTACACCTTC. Translation: CASSSPRDREVYGYTF.

This clonotype was seen ten or more times. This chain uses TRBV6-5 with TRBJ2-5, with TRBD2 identical over 8 bases. The CDR3 consists of 12 residues. V lost 5 bases and J lost 11; bases outside the gene matches: 7. Germline V gives CDR1 MNHEY, CDR2 SVGAGI. CDR3 protein: CASSRGGTSQYF. CDR3 sequence (DNA): TGTGCCAGCAGTCGGGGGGGGACATCTCAGTACTTC.

This clonotype was observed a handful of times. The chain's CDR3 is CASSLKRETDTQYF. The DNA for the CDR3 is TGTGCCAGCAGTTTGAAGCGGGAGACAGATACGCAGTATTTT. The J gene is TRBJ2-3, the V gene TRBV27; TRBD2 matches at 8 bases. This CDR3 is 14 amino acids long. V shed 3 bases, J shed 3 bases, and the junction held 2 bases outside the gene matches. Germline V gene lookup returns CDR1 MNHEY and CDR2 SMNVEV (reference sequence).

Many counts were recorded for this clonotype. The chain carries TRBV6-2 or TRBV6-3 and TRBJ2-1; TRBD2 matches 8 bases. The CDR3 spans 14 residues. With 4 bases clipped from V and 6 bases from J, the junction kept 5 bases outside the gene matches. The germline V gene has CDR1 MNHEY and CDR2 SVGEGT. The CDR3 reads CASSWRGELNEQFF. CDR3 bases: TGTGCCAGCAGTTGGCGGGGGGAGCTCAATGAGCAGTTCTTC.

This clonotype occurred many times. The gene calls are TRBV6-5 and TRBJ1-2; D possibly corresponds to TRBD1 (6 bases). The germline gives CDR1 MNHEY, CDR2 SVGAGI. The V end lost 6 bases, the J end lost 4 bases, and 12 bases lay between the germline ends. The CDR3 consists of 13 residues. CDR3 sequence (DNA): TGTGCCAGCAGGGGGGCGCTTGGCTATGGCTACACCTTC. Protein: CASRGALGYGYTF.

This rearrangement joins TRBV6-5 to TRBJ1-6; 7 nucleotides match TRBD1. Germline V gives CDR1 MNHEY, CDR2 SVGAGI. The CDR3 loop spans 14 amino acids. V shed 7 bases and J 10 bases; nucleotides not matched to a gene: 10. This chain's CDR3 is CASNPTGQGSPLHF. DNA for the CDR3: TGTGCCAGCAACCCGACAGGGCAAGGATCACCCCTCCACTTT.

The sample holds many counts of this clonotype. The V and J genes are TRBV6-2 or TRBV6-3 and TRBJ2-2; D uncertain. The CDR3 spans 12 residues. Trimming shortened V by 3 bases and J by 5 bases, and 4 bases separated the two germline ends. The V gene's germline CDR1 is MNHEY and CDR2 SVGEGT. The chain's CDR3 is CASSYWTGELFF. The CDR3 bases are TGTGCCAGCAGTTATTGGACCGGGGAGCTGTTTTTT.

This clonotype came up a few times. The rearrangement uses TRBV5-1 and TRBJ2-5, with a possible D match to TRBD1 (6 bases). The V gene lost 3 bases and the J gene lost 2 bases, with 14 bases spanning the gap. Germline V gene sequence: CDR1 SGHRS, CDR2 YFSETQ. This CDR3 spans 15 amino acids. This chain's CDR3 is CASSSHRVGQETQYF. The CDR3 DNA is TGCGCCAGCAGCTCACACAGGGTGGGGCAAGAGACCCAGTACTTC.

Only a few counts were recorded for this clonotype. The J gene is TRBJ2-3, the V gene TRBV29-1; D is possibly TRBD2 (7 bases). Trimming shortened V by 7 bases and J by 2 bases, and 19 bases separated the two germline ends. The germline V gene has CDR1 SQVTM and CDR2 ANQGSEA. This CDR3 is built from 15 residues. The CDR3, as DNA: TGCAGCGCCGAGGGTGACGGGGGGCTCACAGATACGCAGTATTTT. Its translation: CSAEGDGGLTDTQYF.

This clonotype was seen a few times. V and J are TRBV27 and TRBJ2-5, with 8 bases lining up with TRBD2. The CDR3 is 18 amino acids. The V and J ends lost 6 bases and 1 base, in that order; junction bases with no gene match: 16. Germline V gene data show CDR1 as MNHEY and CDR2 as SMNVEV (reference sequence). The CDR3 sequence: CASRSRFSGTNTQETQYF. CDR3 sequence (DNA): TGTGCCAGCAGGTCCCGGTTTAGCGGGACAAATACCCAAGAGACCCAGTACTTC.

The rearrangement joins TRBV6-1 to TRBJ1-2; TRBD1 is a possible D gene (6 bases). CDR3 size: 15 residues. Germline V lookup: CDR1 MNHNS, CDR2 SASEGT. With 5 bases removed from V and 6 bases from J, the gap between germline ends came to 19 bases. The CDR3 is CASSTLGGAADGYTF. For the CDR3, the DNA is TGTGCCAGCAGTACCTTAGGGGGAGCTGCGGATGGCTACACCTTC.

This clonotype was detected only a few times. This chain links TRBV19 with TRBJ2-7; possible D gene TRBD2, 6 bases. Per germline, CDR1 LNHDA and CDR2 SQIVND (reference sequence). CDR3 length: 15 residues. Trimming removed 3 bases at V and 7 bases at J, with 19 bases between. In DNA form, the CDR3 reads TGTGCCAGTAGTATGACGGGCGGAGGGCCTCGGGAGCAGTACTTC. The encoded protein is CASSMTGGGPREQYF.

V gene TRBV6-5 combines with J gene TRBJ1-1, with D unresolved. The CDR3 contains 15 residues. Trimming cost V 1 base and J 0 bases, with 9 bases left between them. Germline CDR1 and CDR2: MNHEY and SVGAGI. In DNA form, the CDR3 reads TGTGCCAGCAGTTACTATCCGGGCATGAACACTGAAGCTTTCTTT. Translating gives CASSYYPGMNTEAFF.